The T cell receptor (beta chain) described here comes from a study of cytomegalovirus exposure and HLA in healthy donors. The PCR ran on 60 Vbeta and 13 Jbeta primers. The assay was immunoSEQ multiplex PCR, and TCRdb's table has in-frame clones only and misses some. The sample holds 150,000 to 200,000 clones, 65% to 85% seen once. This CDR3 region has 16 residues. The germline gives CDR1 LNHNV, CDR2 YYDKDF (reference sequence). V shed 7 bases, J shed 4 bases, and the junction held 12 bases outside the gene matches. V gene TRBV15 combines with J gene TRBJ2-5; 10 nucleotides match TRBD2. This TCR derives from a woman younger than 30 in good health and CMV-seronegative. The sample consisted of PBMCs. CDR3 in amino acids: CATTQSSGRTLETQYF. CDR3 sequence (DNA): TGTGCCACCACCCAGAGTAGCGGGAGGACGCTAGAGACCCAGTACTTC.